The subject of this entry is one T cell receptor beta chain. The data stem from a study of blood T cell repertoires in COVID-19. In the study overall: COVID-19 samples collected from the United States, Italy and Spain covered acute and convalescent phases. PBMCs, B-cell-depleted T cells, or T cells provided the cDNA or gDNA that made up the material.

There are 11 residues in the CDR3. Trimming pared 5 bases from V and 3 bases from J, leaving 5 bases between. Per the original data handling: Scientists estimated how many nucleated cells there were by amplifying reference gene primers. Sequencing was performed with immunoSEQ multiplex PCR; in TCRdb, only in-frame clones are kept and a portion is missing. V and J calls and clone size are as listed in that table; D and trimming were resolved from the DNA. The sample yields 100,000 to 150,000 clones, 70% to 90% seen once. Sequencing was performed on peripheral blood. This sequence originates from a woman aged 50 to 65 with acute or convalescent COVID-19. The chain couples TRBV12-3 or TRBV12-4 to TRBJ2-7, with D hard to call. The CDR3 loop is CASSPHYEQYF. In DNA form, the CDR3 reads TGTGCCAGCAGTCCCCACTACGAGCAGTACTTC.